These T cell receptor beta chains were read from a single sample in a study of shared clonotypes between healthy human individuals. Assay: immunoSEQ multiplex PCR; the TCRdb copy retains only in-frame clones and omits some. This sample has some 2,000,000 clones, with about 95% found just once. The specimen sequenced was naive CD8+ T cells sorted from blood. These receptors were obtained from a young man in good health. Both conserved end residues are part of each CDR3. Each record gives: clone size, V gene, J gene, D gene, CDR3 protein, CDR3 DNA. A D gene is named only where the DNA matches it firmly. The listing skips clone size in some rows; elsewhere it reads once, few, many or a size class.

NA,TRBV5-4,TRBJ2-3,NA,CASSFTRAVWDQGTDTQYF,TGTGCCAGCAGCTTTACCCGGGCGGTGTGGGATCAGGGAACAGATACGCAGTATTTT
NA,TRBV7-9,TRBJ2-5,NA,CATSGTPDLAQYF,TGTGCCACATCCGGGACACCGGATTTGGCCCAGTACTTC
NA,TRBV7-6,TRBJ2-7,NA,CASSEYGTSYEQYF,TGTGCCAGCAGCGAATACGGAACCTCCTACGAGCAGTACTTC
few,TRBV20-1,TRBJ2-1,NA,CSRDWENEQFF,TGCAGTCGAGACTGGGAGAATGAGCAGTTCTTC
NA,TRBV6-4,TRBJ2-5,TRBD2,CASFTSGASQETQYF,TGTGCCAGCTTTACTAGCGGGGCTTCCCAAGAGACCCAGTACTTC
NA,TRBV6-6,TRBJ2-7,NA,CASRGLGETGYEQYF,TGTGCCAGCCGGGGCCTGGGGGAGACTGGCTACGAGCAGTACTTC
NA,TRBV9,TRBJ1-3,NA,CASSPTTGFPGNTIYF,TGTGCCAGCAGCCCAACCACAGGGTTTCCTGGAAACACCATATATTTT
NA,TRBV7-9,TRBJ2-1,NA,CASSSLNEQFF,TGTGCCAGCAGCTCCCTCAATGAGCAGTTCTTC
NA,TRBV6-5,TRBJ1-6,TRBD1,CASSSLDRGHSPLHF,TGTGCCAGCAGTTCCCTGGACAGGGGGCATTCACCCCTCCACTTT
once,TRBV11-3,TRBJ2-3,NA,CASSSDYTTDTQYF,TGTGCCAGCAGCTCGGACTATACCACAGATACGCAGTATTTT
NA,TRBV6-1,TRBJ2-7,TRBD1,CASSETGPGQGEGHEQYF,TGTGCCAGCAGTGAAACTGGGCCGGGACAGGGAGAGGGCCACGAGCAGTACTTC
NA,TRBV4-1,TRBJ2-3,TRBD1,CASSLPGQGTDTQYF,TGCGCCAGCAGTCTCCCGGGACAGGGAACAGATACGCAGTATTTT
NA,TRBV19,TRBJ1-3,NA,CASSANEWTLGNTIYF,TGTGCCAGTAGTGCGAACGAATGGACTCTGGGAAACACCATATATTTT
NA,TRBV28,TRBJ2-4,NA,CASSSPTILGTKNIQYF,TGTGCCAGCAGTTCACCGACTATTTTGGGGACGAAAAACATTCAGTACTTC
few,TRBV5-6,TRBJ2-7,NA,CASSLARAGEQYF,TGTGCCAGCAGCTTGGCCAGGGCGGGGGAGCAGTACTTC
NA,TRBV29-1,TRBJ2-2,TRBD1,CSVAPLPWTGEIGSNTGELFF,TGCAGCGTTGCACCCCTTCCCTGGACAGGTGAAATCGGCTCGAACACCGGGGAGCTGTTTTTT
NA,TRBV15,TRBJ1-1,NA,CATSRVGMNTEAFF,TGTGCCACCAGCAGAGTGGGAATGAACACTGAAGCTTTCTTT
NA,TRBV6-1,TRBJ2-7,NA,CASSEVEGPYEQYF,TGTGCCAGCAGTGAAGTTGAGGGCCCCTACGAGCAGTACTTC
NA,TRBV9,TRBJ2-7,NA,CASSVDGGESYEQYF,TGTGCCAGCAGCGTAGATGGCGGGGAATCCTACGAGCAGTACTTC
NA,TRBV5-1,TRBJ2-3,TRBD2,CASSLEGLAGYTDTQYF,TGCGCCAGCAGCTTGGAGGGACTAGCGGGCTACACAGATACGCAGTATTTT
NA,TRBV27,TRBJ2-7,TRBD1,CASSSYRTGGPYEQYF,TGTGCCAGCAGCTCATACAGGACAGGGGGGCCCTACGAGCAGTACTTC
NA,TRBV9,TRBJ2-2,NA,CASSGAGELFF,TGTGCCAGCAGTGGGGCCGGGGAGCTGTTTTTT
NA,TRBV7-8,TRBJ2-1,NA,CASSLGRPDFNEQFF,TGTGCCAGCAGCTTAGGAAGACCCGATTTCAATGAGCAGTTCTTC
few,TRBV6-1,TRBJ1-5,NA,CASSDRGVSNQPQHF,TGTGCCAGCAGTGATAGAGGGGTTAGCAATCAGCCCCAGCATTTT
NA,TRBV6-5,TRBJ1-3,NA,CASSYKGDGNTIYF,TGTGCCAGCAGTTACAAGGGGGATGGAAACACCATATATTTT
NA,TRBV5-1,TRBJ1-3,NA,CASSPGVSGNTIYF,TGCGCCAGCAGCCCAGGAGTCTCTGGAAACACCATATATTTT
NA,TRBV6-1,TRBJ1-1,NA,CASSGGLLDFF,TGTGCCAGCAGTGGGGGGCTCTTGGATTTCTTT
NA,TRBV27,TRBJ1-5,TRBD1,CASSSHTGGGNQPQHF,TGTGCCAGCAGTTCACACACAGGGGGAGGCAATCAGCCCCAGCATTTT
NA,TRBV13,TRBJ1-4,TRBD1,CASRPGTGDEKLFF,TGTGCCAGCAGACCCGGGACAGGGGATGAAAAACTGTTTTTT
NA,TRBV19,TRBJ2-2,NA,CASSIWAGQNTGELFF,TGTGCCAGTAGTATCTGGGCAGGGCAGAACACCGGGGAGCTGTTTTTT
NA,TRBV30,TRBJ1-1,NA,CACFMGGPEAFF,TGTGCCTGCTTCATGGGGGGCCCTGAAGCTTTCTTT
NA,TRBV6-6,TRBJ2-2,TRBD1,CASTNDRVFSGELFF,TGTGCCAGCACTAATGACAGGGTATTTTCCGGGGAGCTGTTTTTT
many,TRBV6-5,TRBJ2-2,NA,CASSYDSGTGELFF,TGTGCCAGCAGTTACGACAGTGGGACCGGGGAGCTGTTTTTT
NA,TRBV4-1,TRBJ1-5,NA,CASSPQAHPLDQPQHF,TGCGCCAGCAGCCCCCAAGCCCACCCCCTGGATCAGCCCCAGCATTTT
NA,TRBV10-2,TRBJ1-1,NA,CASLGTGDGSTEAFF,TGCGCCAGCCTGGGCACTGGGGATGGGTCGACTGAAGCTTTCTTT
once,TRBV10-3,TRBJ1-5,NA,CASQPYRDQPQHF,TGTGCCAGCCAACCCTACAGGGATCAGCCCCAGCATTTT
NA,TRBV19,TRBJ2-7,NA,CASSSTQGYEQYF,TGTGCCAGTAGTTCGACACAGGGCTACGAGCAGTACTTC
once,TRBV9,TRBJ2-2,TRBD2,CASSFSGRNTGELFF,TGTGCCAGCAGCTTTAGCGGGAGGAACACCGGGGAGCTGTTTTTT
NA,TRBV5-6,TRBJ2-1,TRBD1,CASSLGTGAYNEQFF,TGTGCCAGCAGCTTGGGGACAGGGGCATACAATGAGCAGTTCTTC
NA,TRBV30,TRBJ1-4,NA,CAWSVGFNEKLFF,TGTGCCTGGAGCGTGGGTTTTAATGAAAAACTGTTTTTT
NA,TRBV28,TRBJ2-7,NA,CASTPSSPYEQYF,TGTGCCAGCACCCCGTCCAGTCCCTACGAGCAGTACTTC